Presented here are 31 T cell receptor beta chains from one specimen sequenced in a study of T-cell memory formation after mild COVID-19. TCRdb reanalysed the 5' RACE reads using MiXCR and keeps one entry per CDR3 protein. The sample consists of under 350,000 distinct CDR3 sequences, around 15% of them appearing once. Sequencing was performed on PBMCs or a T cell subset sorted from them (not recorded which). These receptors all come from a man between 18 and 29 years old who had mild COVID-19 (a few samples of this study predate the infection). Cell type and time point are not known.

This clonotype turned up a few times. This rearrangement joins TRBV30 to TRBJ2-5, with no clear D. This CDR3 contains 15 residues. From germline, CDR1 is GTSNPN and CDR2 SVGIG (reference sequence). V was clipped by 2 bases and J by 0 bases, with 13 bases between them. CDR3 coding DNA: TGTGCCTGGAGTCCCGGGTTCACCGACCAAGAGACCCAGTACTTC. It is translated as CAWSPGFTDQETQYF.

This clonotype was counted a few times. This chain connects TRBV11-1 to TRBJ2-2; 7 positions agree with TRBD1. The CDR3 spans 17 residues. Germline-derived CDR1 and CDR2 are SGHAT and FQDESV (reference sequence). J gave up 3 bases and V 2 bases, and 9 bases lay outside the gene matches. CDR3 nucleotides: TGTGCCAGCAGCTTACCCAGTACAGGGGTTGACACCGGGGAGCTGTTTTTT. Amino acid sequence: CASSLPSTGVDTGELFF.

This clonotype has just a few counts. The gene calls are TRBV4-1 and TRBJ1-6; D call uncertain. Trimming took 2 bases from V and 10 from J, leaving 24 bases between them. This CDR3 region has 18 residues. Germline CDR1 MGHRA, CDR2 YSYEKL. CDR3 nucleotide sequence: TGCGCCAGCAGCCAACCCAGAAGGACTATGAATCCCCAGTCACCCCTCCACTTT. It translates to CASSQPRRTMNPQSPLHF.

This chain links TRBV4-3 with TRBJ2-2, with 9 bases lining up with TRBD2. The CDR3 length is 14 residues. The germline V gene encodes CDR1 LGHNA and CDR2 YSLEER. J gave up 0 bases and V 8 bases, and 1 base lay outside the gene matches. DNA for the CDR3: TGCGCCAGCGAGCGGGGGGCGAACACCGGGGAGCTGTTTTTT. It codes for CASERGANTGELFF.

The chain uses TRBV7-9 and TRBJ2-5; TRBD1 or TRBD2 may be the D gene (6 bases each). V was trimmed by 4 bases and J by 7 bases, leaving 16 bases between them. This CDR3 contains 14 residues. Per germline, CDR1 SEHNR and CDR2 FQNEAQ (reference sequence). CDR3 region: CASSYYPGGGTQYF. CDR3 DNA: TGTGCCAGCAGCTATTATCCCGGAGGGGGGACCCAGTACTTC.

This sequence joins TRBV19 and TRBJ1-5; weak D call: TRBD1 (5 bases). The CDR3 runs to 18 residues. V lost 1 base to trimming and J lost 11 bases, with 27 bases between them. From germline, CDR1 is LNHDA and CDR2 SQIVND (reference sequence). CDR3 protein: CASSIAAFGAGVERSQHF. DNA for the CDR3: TGTGCCAGTAGTATAGCCGCTTTTGGGGCTGGGGTGGAAAGGTCCCAGCATTTT.

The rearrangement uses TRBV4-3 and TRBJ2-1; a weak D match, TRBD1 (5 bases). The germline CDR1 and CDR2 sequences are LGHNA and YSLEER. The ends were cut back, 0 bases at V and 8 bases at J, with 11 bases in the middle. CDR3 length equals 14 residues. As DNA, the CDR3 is TGCGCCAGCAGCCAAGAGGCAGGGAACGATGAGCAGTTCTTC. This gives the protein CASSQEAGNDEQFF.

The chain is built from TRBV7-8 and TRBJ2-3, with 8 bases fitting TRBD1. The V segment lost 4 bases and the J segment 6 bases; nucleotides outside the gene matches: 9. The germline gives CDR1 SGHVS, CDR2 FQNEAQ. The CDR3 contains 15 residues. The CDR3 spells CASSSRQGSGDTQYF. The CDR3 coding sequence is TGTGCCAGCAGCTCCCGACAGGGGAGTGGGGATACGCAGTATTTT.

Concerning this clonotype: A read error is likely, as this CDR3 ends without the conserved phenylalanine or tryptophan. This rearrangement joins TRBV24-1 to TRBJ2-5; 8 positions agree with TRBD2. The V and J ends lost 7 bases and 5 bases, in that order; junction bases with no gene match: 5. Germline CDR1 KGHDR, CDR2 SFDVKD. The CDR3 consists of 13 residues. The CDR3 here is CATSLGGGETQYL. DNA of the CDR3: TGTGCCACCAGCCTGGGCGGGGGGGAGACCCAGTACTTA.

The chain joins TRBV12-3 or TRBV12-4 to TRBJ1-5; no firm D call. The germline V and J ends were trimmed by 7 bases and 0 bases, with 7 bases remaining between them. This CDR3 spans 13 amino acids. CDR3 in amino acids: CASTQLSNQPQHF. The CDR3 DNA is TGTGCCAGCACCCAGCTTAGCAATCAGCCCCAGCATTTT.

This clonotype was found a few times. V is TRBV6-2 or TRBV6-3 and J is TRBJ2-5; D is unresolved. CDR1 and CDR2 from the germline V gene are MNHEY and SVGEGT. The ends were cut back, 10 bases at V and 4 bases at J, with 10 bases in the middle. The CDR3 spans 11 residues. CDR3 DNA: TGTGCCACAGCTCGGACAGAGACCCAGTACTTC. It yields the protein CATARTETQYF.

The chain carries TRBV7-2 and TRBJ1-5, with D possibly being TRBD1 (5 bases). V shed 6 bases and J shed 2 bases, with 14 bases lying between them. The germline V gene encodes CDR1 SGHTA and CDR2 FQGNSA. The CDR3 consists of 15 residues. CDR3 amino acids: CASSLGGGGNQPQHF. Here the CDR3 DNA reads TGTGCCAGCAGTCTCGGGGGGGGAGGCAATCAGCCCCAGCATTTT.

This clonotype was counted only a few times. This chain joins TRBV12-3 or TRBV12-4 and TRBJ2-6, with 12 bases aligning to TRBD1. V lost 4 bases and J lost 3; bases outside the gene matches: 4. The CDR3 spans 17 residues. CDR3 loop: CASSSGQGALGANVLTF. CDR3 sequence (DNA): TGTGCCAGCAGTTCGGGACAGGGGGCGCTTGGGGCCAACGTCCTGACTTTC.

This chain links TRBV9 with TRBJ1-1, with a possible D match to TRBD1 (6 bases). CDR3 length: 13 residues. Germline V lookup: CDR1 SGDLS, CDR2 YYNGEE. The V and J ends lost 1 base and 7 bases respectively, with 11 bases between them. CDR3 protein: CASSVPGEGEAFF. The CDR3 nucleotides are TGTGCCAGCAGCGTACCAGGGGAGGGTGAAGCTTTCTTT.

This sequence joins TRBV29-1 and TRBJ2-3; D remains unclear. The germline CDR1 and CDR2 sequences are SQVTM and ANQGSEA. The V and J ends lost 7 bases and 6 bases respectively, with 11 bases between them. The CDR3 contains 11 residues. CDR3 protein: CSGTSSDTQYF. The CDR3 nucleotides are TGCAGCGGGACCTCCTCGGATACGCAGTATTTT.

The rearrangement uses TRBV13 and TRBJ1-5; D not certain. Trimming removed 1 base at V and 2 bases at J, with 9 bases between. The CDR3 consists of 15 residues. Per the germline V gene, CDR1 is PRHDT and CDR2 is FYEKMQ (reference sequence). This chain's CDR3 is CASSLVVWGNQPQHF. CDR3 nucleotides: TGTGCCAGCAGCTTAGTAGTATGGGGCAATCAGCCCCAGCATTTT.

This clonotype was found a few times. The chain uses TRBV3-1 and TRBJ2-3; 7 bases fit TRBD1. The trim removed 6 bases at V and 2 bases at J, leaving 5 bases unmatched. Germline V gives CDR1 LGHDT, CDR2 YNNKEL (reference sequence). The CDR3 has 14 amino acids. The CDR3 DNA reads TGTGCCAGCAGAGACAGGGTTTCCACAGATACGCAGTATTTT. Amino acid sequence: CASRDRVSTDTQYF.

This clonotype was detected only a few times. CDR3 region: CASSRRSGGTDTQYF. CDR3 DNA sequence: TGTGCCAGCAGCCGCAGGAGCGGGGGCACAGATACGCAGTATTTT. The chain uses TRBV7-2 and TRBJ2-3; 7 nucleotides match TRBD2. In germline, CDR1 is SGHTA, CDR2 FQGNSA. The CDR3 has 15 residues. V was pared by 5 bases and J by 1 base, with 6 bases of the junction left unmatched. Full variable domain (outside the CDR3, taken from reference TRBV7-2 and TRBJ2-3): GAGVSQSPSNKVTEKGKDVELRCDPISGHTALYWYRQSLGQGLEFLIYFQGNSAPDKSGLPSDRFSAERTGGSVSTLTIQRTQQEDSAVYLCASSRRSGGTDTQYFGPGTRLTVL.

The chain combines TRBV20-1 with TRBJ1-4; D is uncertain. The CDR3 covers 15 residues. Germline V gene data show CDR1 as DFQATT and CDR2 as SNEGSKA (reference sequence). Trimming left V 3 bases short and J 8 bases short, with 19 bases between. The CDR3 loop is CSASASHPRREKLFF. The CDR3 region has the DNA TGCAGTGCTAGTGCATCTCATCCTCGAAGGGAAAAACTGTTTTTT.

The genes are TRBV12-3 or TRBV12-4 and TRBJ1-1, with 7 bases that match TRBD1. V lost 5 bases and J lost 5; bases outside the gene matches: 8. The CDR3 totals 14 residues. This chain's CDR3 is CASSLQGGGTEAFF. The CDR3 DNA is TGTGCCAGCAGTCTGCAGGGGGGGGGAACTGAAGCTTTCTTT.

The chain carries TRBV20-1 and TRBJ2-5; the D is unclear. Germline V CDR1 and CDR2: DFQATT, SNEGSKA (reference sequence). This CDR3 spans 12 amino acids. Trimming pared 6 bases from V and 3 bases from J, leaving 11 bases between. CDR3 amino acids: CSARLWEETQYF. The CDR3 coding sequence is TGCAGTGCACGCCTTTGGGAAGAGACCCAGTACTTC.

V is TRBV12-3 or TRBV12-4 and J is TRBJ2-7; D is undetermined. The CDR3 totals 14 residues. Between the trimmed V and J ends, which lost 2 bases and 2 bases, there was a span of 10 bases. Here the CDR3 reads CASSLPWATYEQYF. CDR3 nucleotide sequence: TGTGCCAGCAGTTTACCTTGGGCAACCTACGAGCAGTACTTC.

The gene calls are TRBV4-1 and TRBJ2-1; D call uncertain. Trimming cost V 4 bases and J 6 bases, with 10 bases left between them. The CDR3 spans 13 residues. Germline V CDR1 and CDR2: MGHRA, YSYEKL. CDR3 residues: CASSLRVVNEQFF. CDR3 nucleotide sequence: TGCGCCAGCAGCCTACGAGTCGTCAATGAGCAGTTCTTC.

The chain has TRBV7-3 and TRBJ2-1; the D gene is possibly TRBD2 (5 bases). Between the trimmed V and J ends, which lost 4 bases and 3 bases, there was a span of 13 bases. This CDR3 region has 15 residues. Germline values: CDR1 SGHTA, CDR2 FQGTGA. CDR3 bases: TGTGCCAGCAGCTGGGCCAAAGGGAGCTACAATGAGCAGTTCTTC. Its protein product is CASSWAKGSYNEQFF.

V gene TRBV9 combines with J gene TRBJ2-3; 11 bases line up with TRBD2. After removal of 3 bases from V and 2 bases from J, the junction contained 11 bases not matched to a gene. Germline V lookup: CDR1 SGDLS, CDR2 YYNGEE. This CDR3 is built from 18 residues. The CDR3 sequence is CASSEGLILAGDTDTQYF. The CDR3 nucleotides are TGTGCCAGCAGCGAGGGCCTAATACTAGCGGGGGACACAGATACGCAGTATTTT.

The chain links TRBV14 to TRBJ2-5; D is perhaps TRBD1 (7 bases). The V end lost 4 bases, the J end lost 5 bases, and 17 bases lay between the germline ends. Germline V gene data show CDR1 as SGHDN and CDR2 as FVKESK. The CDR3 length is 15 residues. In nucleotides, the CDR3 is TGTGCCAGCAGCCGCGGGACAGCCCCAGCGGAGACCCAGTACTTC. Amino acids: CASSRGTAPAETQYF.

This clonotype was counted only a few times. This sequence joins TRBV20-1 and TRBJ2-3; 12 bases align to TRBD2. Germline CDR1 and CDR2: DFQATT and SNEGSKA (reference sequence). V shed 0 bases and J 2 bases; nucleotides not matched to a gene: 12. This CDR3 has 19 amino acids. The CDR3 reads CSARDRLAGAIRVTDTQYF. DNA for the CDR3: TGCAGTGCTAGAGATAGACTAGCGGGGGCAATCAGGGTCACAGATACGCAGTATTTT.

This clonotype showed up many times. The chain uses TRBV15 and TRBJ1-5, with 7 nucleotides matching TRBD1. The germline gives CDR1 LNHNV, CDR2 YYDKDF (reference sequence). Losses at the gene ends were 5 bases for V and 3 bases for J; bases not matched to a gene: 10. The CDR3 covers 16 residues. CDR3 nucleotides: TGTGCCACCAGCGCCAGAAGGGACAGCAACAATCAGCCCCAGCATTTT. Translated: CATSARRDSNNQPQHF.

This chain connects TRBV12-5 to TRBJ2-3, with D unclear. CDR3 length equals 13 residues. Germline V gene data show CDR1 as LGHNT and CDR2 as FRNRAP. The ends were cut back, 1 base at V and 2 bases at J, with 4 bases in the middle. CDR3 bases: TGTGCTAGTGGTTTGGGGCCCACAGATACGCAGTATTTT. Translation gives CASGLGPTDTQYF.

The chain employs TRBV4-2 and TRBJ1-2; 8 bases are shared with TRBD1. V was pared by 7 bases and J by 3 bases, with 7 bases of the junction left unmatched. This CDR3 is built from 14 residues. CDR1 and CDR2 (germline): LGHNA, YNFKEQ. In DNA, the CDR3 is TGTGCCAGCACCACGGGGACAGGAGACTATGGCTACACCTTC. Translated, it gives CASTTGTGDYGYTF.

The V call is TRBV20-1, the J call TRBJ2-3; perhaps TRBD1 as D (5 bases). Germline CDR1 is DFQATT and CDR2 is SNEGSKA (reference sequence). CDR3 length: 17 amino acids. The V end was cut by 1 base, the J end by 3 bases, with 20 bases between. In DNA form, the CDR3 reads TGCAGTGCTAGAGCAGCAGGTCCGGCAGGGCGAACAGATACGCAGTATTTT. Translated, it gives CSARAAGPAGRTDTQYF.